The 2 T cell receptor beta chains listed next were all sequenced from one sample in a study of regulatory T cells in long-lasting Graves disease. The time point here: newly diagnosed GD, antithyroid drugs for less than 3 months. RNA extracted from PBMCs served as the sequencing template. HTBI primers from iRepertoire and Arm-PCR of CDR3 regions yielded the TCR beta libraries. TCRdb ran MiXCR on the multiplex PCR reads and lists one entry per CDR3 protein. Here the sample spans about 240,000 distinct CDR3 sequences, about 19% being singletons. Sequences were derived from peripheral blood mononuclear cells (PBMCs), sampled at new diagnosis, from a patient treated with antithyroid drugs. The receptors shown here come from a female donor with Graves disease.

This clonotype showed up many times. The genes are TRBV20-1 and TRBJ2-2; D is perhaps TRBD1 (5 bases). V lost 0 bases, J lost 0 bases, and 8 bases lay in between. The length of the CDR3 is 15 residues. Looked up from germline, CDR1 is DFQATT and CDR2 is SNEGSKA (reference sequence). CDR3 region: CSARDQGSNTGELFF. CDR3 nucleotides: TGCAGTGCTAGAGATCAGGGATCGAACACCGGGGAGCTGTTTTTT.

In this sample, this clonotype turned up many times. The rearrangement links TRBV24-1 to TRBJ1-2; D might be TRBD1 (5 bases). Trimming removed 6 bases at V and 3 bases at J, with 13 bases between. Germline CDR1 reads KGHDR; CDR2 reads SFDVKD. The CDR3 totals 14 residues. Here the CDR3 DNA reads TGTGCCACCAGTCCAGGGTCGGTCGACTATGGCTACACCTTC. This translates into CATSPGSVDYGYTF.